Listed here are 15 T cell receptor beta chains from one sample, sequenced in a study of blood T cell repertoires in COVID-19. Produced via immunoSEQ multiplex PCR; TCRdb's table is partial and in-frame only. This table holds approximately 130,000 clones, roughly 85% found once. Sequencing input: peripheral blood. These receptors were taken from a human donor in a cohort sampled during active COVID-19.

This clone was observed a handful of times. This rearrangement joins TRBV6-4 to TRBJ2-2; D might be TRBD1 (6 bases). CDR3 length: 14 amino acids. V was trimmed by 3 bases and J by 5 bases, leaving 10 bases between them. The germline V gene has CDR1 MRHNA and CDR2 SNTAGT. CDR3: CASSEQGETGELFF. In DNA form, the CDR3 reads TGTGCCAGCAGTGAACAGGGTGAGACCGGGGAGCTGTTTTTT.

The J gene is TRBJ2-5, the V gene TRBV7-2; D remains ambiguous. Germline values: CDR1 SGHTA, CDR2 FQGNSA. CDR3 length equals 15 residues. The V end lost 1 base, the J end lost 4 bases, and 13 bases lay between the germline ends. This CDR3 reads CASSLDWASGETQYF. The CDR3, as DNA: TGTGCCAGCAGCTTAGACTGGGCGTCAGGAGAGACCCAGTACTTC.

The gene calls are TRBV7-2 and TRBJ2-1; 7 bases match TRBD2. This CDR3 contains 14 residues. Trimming cost V 5 bases and J 5 bases; bases outside gene matches: 6. CDR1 is SGHTA, CDR2 FQGNSA, per germline. This CDR3 is CASSGQSGDNEQFF. CDR3 nucleotide sequence: TGTGCCAGCAGCGGGCAAAGCGGGGACAATGAGCAGTTCTTC.

In its sample, this clone was seen once. This rearrangement joins TRBV11-2 to TRBJ1-2, with 8 bases fitting TRBD1. V lost 5 bases to trimming and J lost 7 bases; unmatched junction nucleotides: 3. The CDR3 consists of 12 residues. Germline V gives CDR1 SGHAT, CDR2 FQNNGV. Here the CDR3 DNA reads TGTGCCAGCAGCGGACAGGGTAGTGGCTACACCTTC. Its translation: CASSGQGSGYTF.

This clone showed up just a few times. The chain carries TRBV19 and TRBJ1-4; no reliable D call. V lost 3 bases and J 2 bases, leaving 4 bases between the germline ends. This CDR3 has 13 residues. Germline assignment: CDR1 LNHDA and CDR2 SQIVND (reference sequence). The CDR3 DNA reads TGTGCCAGTAGTATCTCGACTAATGAAAAACTGTTTTTT. Its protein is CASSISTNEKLFF.

The genes are TRBV19 and TRBJ2-7; tentative D call: TRBD1 (6 bases). The CDR3 contains 15 residues. Germline CDR1 reads LNHDA; CDR2 reads SQIVND (reference sequence). Trimming removed 7 bases at V and 3 bases at J, with 19 bases between. The CDR3 spells CASTQSPTGGYEQYF. DNA of the CDR3: TGTGCCAGTACCCAGTCCCCGACAGGTGGCTACGAGCAGTACTTC.

The chain is built from TRBV6-1 and TRBJ1-2; D gene uncertain. Germline V gene lookup returns CDR1 MNHNS and CDR2 SASEGT. The CDR3 runs 13 residues. V lost 2 bases to trimming and J lost 8 bases, with 12 bases between them. CDR3 coding DNA: TGTGCCAGCAGTGAATTGTCCGGTGCAGGCTACACCTTC. Its protein is CASSELSGAGYTF.

The chain combines TRBV29-1 with TRBJ2-5; 10 bases fit TRBD2. Per germline, CDR1 SQVTM and CDR2 ANQGSEA. The V segment lost 6 bases and the J segment 2 bases; nucleotides outside the gene matches: 9. The length of the CDR3 is 15 residues. The CDR3 nucleotides are TGCAGCGTGCCCGGGACTAGCGCCTTACAAGAGACCCAGTACTTC. It encodes CSVPGTSALQETQYF.

This clone appeared a few times. The chain is built from TRBV5-6 and TRBJ1-6; D ambiguous. V was cut by 0 bases and J by 9 bases, with 13 bases left in between. CDR1 SGHDT and CDR2 YYEEEE come from the germline V gene. The CDR3 length is 15 residues. Written as DNA, the CDR3 is TGTGCCAGCAGCTTGGGAAGCCTCTCGAGTTCACCCCTCCACTTT. Translation: CASSLGSLSSSPLHF.

V gene TRBV7-2 combines with J gene TRBJ2-1; 8 nucleotides agree with TRBD2. Germline CDR1 is SGHTA and CDR2 is FQGNSA. CDR3 length: 19 residues. Losses at the gene ends were 1 base for V and 7 bases for J; bases not matched to a gene: 18. The CDR3 reads CASSLVGIFPRGGQNEQFF. Here the CDR3 DNA reads TGTGCCAGCAGCTTAGTGGGGATTTTCCCCCGGGGGGGCCAGAATGAGCAGTTCTTC.

The CDR3 region is CASSAHIKTGLLQETQYF. In DNA, the CDR3 is TGTGCCAGCAGCGCACACATTAAGACAGGGTTACTCCAAGAGACCCAGTACTTC. The chain combines TRBV21-1 with TRBJ2-5; the table's TRBD1 call for D was not verified on the DNA. TRBV21-1 is tagged as a pseudogene. The CDR3 spans 18 residues.

The chain is built from TRBV6-5 and TRBJ2-2; TRBD2 matches 11 bases. The CDR3 spans 16 residues. Germline-derived CDR1 and CDR2 are MNHEY and SVGAGI. J lost 7 bases, V lost 4 bases, and 8 bases had no gene match. The CDR3 region is CASSFDSGGADGELFF. The CDR3 nucleotides are TGTGCCAGCAGTTTCGATAGCGGGGGGGCCGACGGGGAGCTGTTTTTT.

This chain connects TRBV6-5 to TRBJ2-5; TRBD1 matches 7 bases. V dropped 10 bases and J dropped 5; count of bases not matched to a gene: 13. The CDR3 runs to 14 residues. From germline, CDR1 is MNHEY and CDR2 SVGAGI. The CDR3 coding sequence is TGTGCCACCACAGGGGCTACAGGGACCGAGACCCAGTACTTC. Encoded protein: CATTGATGTETQYF.

In this sample, this clone turned up a few times. This chain uses TRBV6-1 with TRBJ2-1; D is unresolved. This CDR3 has 15 amino acids. V was cut by 2 bases and J by 0 bases, with 8 bases left in between. Germline loops: CDR1 MNHNS, CDR2 SASEGT. CDR3 sequence reads: CASSELVGSYNEQFF. The CDR3 nucleotides are TGTGCCAGCAGTGAACTAGTGGGCTCCTACAATGAGCAGTTCTTC.

The chain couples TRBV7-2 to TRBJ2-6; a possible D gene is TRBD1 (6 bases). The ends were cut back, 8 bases at V and 2 bases at J, with 22 bases in the middle. Germline CDR1 reads SGHTA; CDR2 reads FQGNSA. The CDR3 extends over 18 amino acids. CDR3 DNA: TGTGCCAGCCTACACCGGGACATTTCATTTACTGGGGCCAACGTCCTGACTTTC. Protein product: CASLHRDISFTGANVLTF.